This T cell receptor (beta chain) came from a study of radiotherapy plus CTLA-4 blockade in lung cancer. Notes on the study in general: Early clone dynamics of blood T cells, plus interferon-beta, reportedly predicted response best. Blood TCR clones of tumor origin expanded after radiotherapy plus ipilimumab.

Clones were sequenced by immunoSEQ multiplex PCR, and TCRdb holds only the in-frame ones, with some missing. Seen here are approximately 52,000 clones, 70% to 80% observed once, and the top ten hold 8.5%. About this clone itself: What it binds is not known.

This clonotype was obtained from a human donor with non-small cell lung cancer who had a complete response to radiotherapy plus ipilimumab. The input for sequencing was peripheral blood, taken from a patient treated with radiotherapy plus ipilimumab.

The CDR3 loop is CASSQDSSDSGANVLTF. CDR3 in DNA: TGCGCCAGCAGCCAAGATAGCTCAGACTCTGGGGCCAACGTCCTGACTTTC. The chain has TRBV4-1 and TRBJ2-6; D is ambiguous. With 0 bases removed from V and 0 bases from J, the gap between germline ends came to 9 bases. The CDR3 spans 17 residues. The V gene's germline CDR1 is MGHRA and CDR2 YSYEKL.